A selection of T cell receptor beta chains follows, all from one sample in a study of blood T cell repertoires in COVID-19. Repertoires were generated with immunoSEQ multiplex PCR, while TCRdb's copy carries only in-frame clones and drops some. The data contain 90,000 to 110,000 clones, roughly 83% of them singletons. The sample consisted of peripheral blood. Receptors were obtained from a woman in her sixties with acute or convalescent COVID-19. Each CDR3 is given without its conserved first and last residue. Clone size, where shown, is once, few, many, or a class for clones that have expanded.

TRBV7-6	NA	TRBJ2-5	ASSLQTGLAQETQY
TRBV2	NA	TRBJ1-2	ASSEGTAGYT
TRBV6-5	few	TRBJ1-3	ASRGTGAGNTIY
TRBV10-3	NA	TRBJ2-2	AISESSGSGTGELF
TRBV12-3/TRBV12-4	NA	TRBJ2-3	ASSLGNRVQY
TRBV27	NA	TRBJ2-6	ASSLGALDGANVLT
TRBV28	NA	TRBJ1-6	ATLPAGLGSPLH
TRBV7-2	NA	TRBJ1-2	ASSTGTRTNYGYT
TRBV10-3	NA	TRBJ2-2	AITRQGDTGELF
TRBV2	NA	TRBJ2-1	ASSVYEQF
TRBV28	NA	TRBJ1-5	ASGLIGAPQGPQH
TRBV12-5	few	TRBJ1-5	ASGLSQGYQPQH
TRBV19	once	TRBJ1-1	ATQRQGAEAF
TRBV24-1	NA	TRBJ2-3	ATQGGQGTTDTQY
TRBV28	once	TRBJ1-3	ASSFSAGGLTIY
TRBV6-1	NA	TRBJ2-7	ASSEAGGPRDEQY
TRBV19	NA	TRBJ2-7	ASSIGGTPYEQY
TRBV29-1	NA	TRBJ1-3	SVVDSSSGNTIY
TRBV5-1	NA	TRBJ2-1	ASSSSGGYLNEQF
TRBV5-1	NA	TRBJ1-3	ASSRDPTNSGNTIY
TRBV6-5	NA	TRBJ1-4	ASKPGQGGGEKLF
TRBV30	NA	TRBJ1-3	AWSILPVPGNTIY